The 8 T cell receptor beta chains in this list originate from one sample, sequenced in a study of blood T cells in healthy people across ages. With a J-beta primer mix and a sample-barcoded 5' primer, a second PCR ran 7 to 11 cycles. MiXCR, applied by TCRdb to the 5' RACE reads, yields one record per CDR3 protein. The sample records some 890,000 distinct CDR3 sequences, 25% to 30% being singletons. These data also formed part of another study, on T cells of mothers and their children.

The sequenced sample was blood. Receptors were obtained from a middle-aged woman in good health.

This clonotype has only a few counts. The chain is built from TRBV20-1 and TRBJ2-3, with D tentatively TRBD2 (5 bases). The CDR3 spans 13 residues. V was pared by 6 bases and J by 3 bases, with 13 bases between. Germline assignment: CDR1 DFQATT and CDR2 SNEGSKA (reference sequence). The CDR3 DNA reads TGCAGTGCCAGGACTCTTAGAACAGATACGCAGTATTTT. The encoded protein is CSARTLRTDTQYF.

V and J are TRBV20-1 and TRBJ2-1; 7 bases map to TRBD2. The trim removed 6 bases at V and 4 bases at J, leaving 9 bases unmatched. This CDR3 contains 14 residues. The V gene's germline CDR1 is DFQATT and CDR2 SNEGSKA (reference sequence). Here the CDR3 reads CSASGAGIYNEQFF. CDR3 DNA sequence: TGCAGTGCCTCAGGAGCGGGGATTTACAATGAGCAGTTCTTC.

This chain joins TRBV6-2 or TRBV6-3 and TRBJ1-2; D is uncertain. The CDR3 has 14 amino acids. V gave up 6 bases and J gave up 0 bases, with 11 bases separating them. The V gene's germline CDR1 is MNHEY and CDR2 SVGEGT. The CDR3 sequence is CASRASQPNYGYTF. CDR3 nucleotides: TGTGCCAGCAGGGCGTCGCAACCTAACTATGGCTACACCTTC.

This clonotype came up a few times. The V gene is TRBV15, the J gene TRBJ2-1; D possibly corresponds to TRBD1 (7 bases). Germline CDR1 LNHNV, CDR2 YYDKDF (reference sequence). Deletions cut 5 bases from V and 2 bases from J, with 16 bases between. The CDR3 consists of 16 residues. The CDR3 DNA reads TGTGCCACCAGCCGAAGGAGGGGGCGGACCTACAATGAGCAGTTCTTC. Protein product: CATSRRRGRTYNEQFF.

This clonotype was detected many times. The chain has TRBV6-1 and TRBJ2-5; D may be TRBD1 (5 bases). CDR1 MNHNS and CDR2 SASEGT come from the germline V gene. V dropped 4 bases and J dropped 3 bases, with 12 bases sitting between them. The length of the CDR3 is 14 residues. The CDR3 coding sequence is TGTGCCAGCAGTGCTAGGGGCAACAAAGAGACCCAGTACTTC. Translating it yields CASSARGNKETQYF.

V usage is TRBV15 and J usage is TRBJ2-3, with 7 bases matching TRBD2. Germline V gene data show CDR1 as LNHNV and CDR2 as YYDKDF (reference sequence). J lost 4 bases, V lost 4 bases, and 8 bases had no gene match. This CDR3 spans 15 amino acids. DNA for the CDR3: TGTGCCACCAGCATGGGAGGGGCGAAGGCAGATACGCAGTATTTT. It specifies CATSMGGAKADTQYF.

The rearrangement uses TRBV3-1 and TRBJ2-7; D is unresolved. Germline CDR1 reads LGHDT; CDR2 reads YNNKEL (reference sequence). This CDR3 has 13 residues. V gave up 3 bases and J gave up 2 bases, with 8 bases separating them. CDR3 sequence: CASSQELTYEQYF. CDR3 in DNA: TGTGCCAGCAGCCAGGAACTAACCTACGAGCAGTACTTC.

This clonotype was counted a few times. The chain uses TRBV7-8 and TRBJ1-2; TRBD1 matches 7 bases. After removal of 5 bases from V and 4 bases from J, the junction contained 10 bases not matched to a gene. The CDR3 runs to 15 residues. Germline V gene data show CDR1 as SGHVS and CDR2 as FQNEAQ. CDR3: CASSPGRDRSYGYTF. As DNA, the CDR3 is TGTGCCAGCAGCCCCGGACGGGACAGAAGCTATGGCTACACCTTC.